The T cell receptor (beta chain) under discussion was sequenced for a study of T cell responses to AZD1222 COVID-19 vaccine. Study results and limitations: CD4 TCRs covered the whole spike, strongest at regions 160-218 and 743-854. White British donors predominated, females outnumbered males, and clonal diversity was possibly underestimated. Seropositive AZD1222 recipients at baseline numbered only five to seven.

Libraries were prepared by immunoSEQ multiplex PCR; TCRdb keeps only in-frame clonotypes and omits some of them. The sample lists about 180,000 clones; around 88% were seen once. To note about this clone: Its target is not known.

Pooled samples include second doses given at about 4 or 12 weeks. This CDR3 spans 14 amino acids. CDR1 MDHEN and CDR2 SYDVKM come from the germline V gene. The V gene lost 5 bases and the J gene lost 4 bases, with 14 bases spanning the gap. Sample: peripheral blood, taken 28 days after the second AZD1222 dose. The receptor's source is an adult who received the AZD1222 COVID-19 vaccine. The gene calls are TRBV28 and TRBJ1-2; D is unresolved. The CDR3 DNA sequence: TGTGCCAGCAGTCTCCATATTAATGGCTATGGCTACACCTTC. It encodes CASSLHINGYGYTF.